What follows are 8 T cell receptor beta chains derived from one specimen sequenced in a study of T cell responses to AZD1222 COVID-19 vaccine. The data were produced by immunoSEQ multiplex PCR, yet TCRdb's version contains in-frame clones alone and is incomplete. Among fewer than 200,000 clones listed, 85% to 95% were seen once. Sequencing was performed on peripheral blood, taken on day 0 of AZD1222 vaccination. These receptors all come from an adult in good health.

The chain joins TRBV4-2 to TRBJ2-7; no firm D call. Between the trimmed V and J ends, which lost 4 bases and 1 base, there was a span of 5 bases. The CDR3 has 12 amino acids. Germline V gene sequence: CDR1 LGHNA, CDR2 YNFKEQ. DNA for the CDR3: TGTGCCAGCAGCCCCCTATCCTACGAGCAGTACGTC. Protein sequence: CASSPLSYEQYV.

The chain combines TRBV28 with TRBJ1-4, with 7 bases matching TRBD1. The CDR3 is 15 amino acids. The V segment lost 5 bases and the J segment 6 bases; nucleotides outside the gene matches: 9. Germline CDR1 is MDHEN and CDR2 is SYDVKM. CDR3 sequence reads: CASSNSGQGDEKLFF. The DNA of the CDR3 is TGTGCCAGCAGTAACTCTGGGCAGGGGGATGAAAAACTGTTTTTT.

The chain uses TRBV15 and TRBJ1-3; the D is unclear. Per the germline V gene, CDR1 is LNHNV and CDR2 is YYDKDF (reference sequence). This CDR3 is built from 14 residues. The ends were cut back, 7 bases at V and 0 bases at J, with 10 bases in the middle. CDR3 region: CATKAQHSGNTIYF. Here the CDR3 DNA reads TGTGCCACCAAGGCTCAACACTCTGGAAACACCATATATTTT. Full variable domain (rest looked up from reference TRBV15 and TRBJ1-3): DAMVIQNPRYQVTQFGKPVTLSCSQTLNHNVMYWYQQKSSQAPKLLFHYYDKDFNNEADTPDNFQSRRPNTSFCFLDIRSPGLGDTAMYLCATKAQHSGNTIYFGEGSWLTVV.

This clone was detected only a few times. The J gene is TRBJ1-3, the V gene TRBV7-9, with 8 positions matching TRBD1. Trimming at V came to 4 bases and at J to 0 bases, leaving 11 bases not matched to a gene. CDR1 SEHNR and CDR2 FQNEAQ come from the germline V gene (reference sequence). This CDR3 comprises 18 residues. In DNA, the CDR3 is TGTGCCAGCAGCTCACGTCCCGGGACAGGAAACTCTGGAAACACCATATATTTT. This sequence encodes CASSSRPGTGNSGNTIYF. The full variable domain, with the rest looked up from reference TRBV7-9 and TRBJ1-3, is DTGVSQNPRHKITKRGQNVTFRCDPISEHNRLYWYRQTLGQGPEFLTYFQNEAQLEKSRLLSDRFSAERPKGSFSTLEIQRTEQGDSAMYLCASSSRPGTGNSGNTIYFGEGSWLTVV.

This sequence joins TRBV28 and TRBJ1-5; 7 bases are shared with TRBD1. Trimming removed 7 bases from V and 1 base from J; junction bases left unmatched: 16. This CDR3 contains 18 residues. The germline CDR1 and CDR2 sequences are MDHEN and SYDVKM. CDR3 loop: CASTRDSPPFGSNQPQHF. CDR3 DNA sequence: TGTGCCAGCACCAGGGACAGCCCACCCTTCGGAAGCAATCAGCCCCAGCATTTT.

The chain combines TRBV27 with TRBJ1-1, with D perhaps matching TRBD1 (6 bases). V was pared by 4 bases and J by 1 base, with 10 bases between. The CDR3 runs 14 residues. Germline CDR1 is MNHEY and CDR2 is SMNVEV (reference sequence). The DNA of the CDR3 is TGTGCCAGCAGTTGGGGGACAACGAACACTGAAGCTTTCTTT. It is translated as CASSWGTTNTEAFF.

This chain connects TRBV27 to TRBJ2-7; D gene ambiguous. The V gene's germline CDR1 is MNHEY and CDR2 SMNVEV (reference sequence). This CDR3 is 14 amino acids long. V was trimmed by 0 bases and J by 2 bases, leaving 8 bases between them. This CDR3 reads CASSLSSAAYEQYF. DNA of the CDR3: TGTGCCAGCAGTTTATCAAGCGCGGCCTACGAGCAGTACTTC.

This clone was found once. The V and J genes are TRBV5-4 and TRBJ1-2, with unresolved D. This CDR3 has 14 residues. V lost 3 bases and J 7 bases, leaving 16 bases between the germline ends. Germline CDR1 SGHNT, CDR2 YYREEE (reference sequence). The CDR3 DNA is TGTGCCAGCAGCTGGAGGGAAGAGGGCGCTGGCTACACCTTC. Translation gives CASSWREEGAGYTF.